This is a list of T cell receptor beta chains from one sample in a study of blood T cell repertoires in COVID-19. Clones were read by immunoSEQ multiplex PCR, and TCRdb kept only the in-frame ones, dropping some. The repertoire holds 250,000 to 300,000 clones, with roughly nine tenths as singletons. The sequenced material came from PBMCs or T cells enriched from blood (not recorded which). These receptors all come from a human donor in a cohort exposed to, infected with or recovered from COVID-19 (not recorded which). The donor label of this sample is uncertain. The CDR3 runs from the conserved cysteine through the conserved F or W. Each record gives: V gene, clone size, J gene, CDR3 length, D gene, CDR3 DNA, CDR3 protein. The D gene is left open where the match is weak. The size of a clone is reported for some rows only, either as once, few or many, or as a class for expanded clones.

v_call: TRBV29-1
clone_size: once
j_call: TRBJ1-4
cdr3_length: 16
d_call: .
cdr3_nt: TGCAGCGTTGAAGATCTAGAAGGCCCAACTAATGAAAAACTGTTTTTT
cdr3_aa: CSVEDLEGPTNEKLFF

v_call: TRBV19
clone_size: once
j_call: TRBJ2-1
cdr3_length: 15
d_call: TRBD1
cdr3_nt: TGTGCCAGTGAGCCTACAGGGGGTTTATACAATGAGCAGTTCTTC
cdr3_aa: CASEPTGGLYNEQFF

v_call: TRBV19
clone_size: .
j_call: TRBJ1-1
cdr3_length: 16
d_call: .
cdr3_nt: TGTGCCAGTAGTCCCCGAGATGGGCACCTAAGAACTGAAGCTTTCTTT
cdr3_aa: CASSPRDGHLRTEAFF

v_call: TRBV5-1
clone_size: .
j_call: TRBJ2-5
cdr3_length: 14
d_call: .
cdr3_nt: TGCGCCAGCAGCTTAGGGAGTAACCAAGAGACCCAGTACTTC
cdr3_aa: CASSLGSNQETQYF

v_call: TRBV9
clone_size: .
j_call: TRBJ1-2
cdr3_length: 14
d_call: TRBD1
cdr3_nt: TGTGCCAGCAGCGTGGGACAGGGGGACTATGGCTACACCTTC
cdr3_aa: CASSVGQGDYGYTF

v_call: TRBV7-9
clone_size: .
j_call: TRBJ2-2
cdr3_length: 15
d_call: TRBD1
cdr3_nt: TGTGCCAGCAGCCCCCCGACAGGGGATCCCGGGGAGCTGTTTTTT
cdr3_aa: CASSPPTGDPGELFF

v_call: TRBV12-5
clone_size: once
j_call: TRBJ1-3
cdr3_length: 15
d_call: .
cdr3_nt: TGTGCTAGTGGTTTGGTCGGGGGAACTGGAAACACCATATATTTT
cdr3_aa: CASGLVGGTGNTIYF

v_call: TRBV21-1
clone_size: .
j_call: TRBJ1-3
cdr3_length: 17
d_call: .
cdr3_nt: TGTGCCAGCAGCCTTACCGGGGGAACGACCTCTGGAAACACCATATATTTT
cdr3_aa: CASSLTGGTTSGNTIYF

v_call: TRBV7-8
clone_size: once
j_call: TRBJ1-5
cdr3_length: 14
d_call: .
cdr3_nt: TGTGCCAGCAGCTTACTAGGGGGCAATCAGCCCCAGCATTTT
cdr3_aa: CASSLLGGNQPQHF

v_call: TRBV7-3
clone_size: .
j_call: TRBJ2-2
cdr3_length: 16
d_call: TRBD2
cdr3_nt: TGTGCCAGCAGCGCACTAGCGGGGAGTAGCACCGGGGAGCTGTTTTTT
cdr3_aa: CASSALAGSSTGELFF

v_call: TRBV6-5
clone_size: .
j_call: TRBJ1-1
cdr3_length: 14
d_call: .
cdr3_nt: TGTGCCAGCAGTACCCCAGGGGTAAACACTGAAGCTTTCTTT
cdr3_aa: CASSTPGVNTEAFF

v_call: TRBV30
clone_size: .
j_call: TRBJ1-4
cdr3_length: 15
d_call: .
cdr3_nt: TGTGCCTGGAGTGTACAAGGGGGATTTAATGAAAAACTGTTTTTT
cdr3_aa: CAWSVQGGFNEKLFF

v_call: TRBV5-5
clone_size: .
j_call: TRBJ2-5
cdr3_length: 15
d_call: .
cdr3_nt: TGTGCCAGCAGCTTCGCACAGGGTTTCTGGAAGACCCAGTACTTC
cdr3_aa: CASSFAQGFWKTQYF

v_call: TRBV7-9
clone_size: .
j_call: TRBJ1-1
cdr3_length: 13
d_call: .
cdr3_nt: TGTGCCAGCACAACCTCGGGGGTTCATGAAGCTTTCTTT
cdr3_aa: CASTTSGVHEAFF

v_call: TRBV9
clone_size: .
j_call: TRBJ1-3
cdr3_length: 12
d_call: .
cdr3_nt: TGTGCCAGCAGCGTTTCTGAGGGTTCAGTATATTTT
cdr3_aa: CASSVSEGSVYF

v_call: TRBV5-8
clone_size: .
j_call: TRBJ2-3
cdr3_length: 15
d_call: TRBD2
cdr3_nt: TGTGCCAGCAGGGGAGGTCTAGCGGGCACAGATACGCAGTATTTT
cdr3_aa: CASRGGLAGTDTQYF

v_call: TRBV5-4
clone_size: .
j_call: TRBJ1-2
cdr3_length: 13
d_call: .
cdr3_nt: TGTGCCAGCAGCGTAGGTTCGGGGGATGGCTACACCTTC
cdr3_aa: CASSVGSGDGYTF

v_call: TRBV3-1/TRBV3-2
clone_size: .
j_call: TRBJ1-1
cdr3_length: 14
d_call: .
cdr3_nt: TGTGCCAGCAGCCAAATTGACAGTAACACTGAAGCTTTCTTT
cdr3_aa: CASSQIDSNTEAFF

v_call: TRBV30
clone_size: .
j_call: TRBJ1-2
cdr3_length: 15
d_call: .
cdr3_nt: TGTGCCTGGAGCCCACGAGGCCAACCTAACTATGGCTACACCTTC
cdr3_aa: CAWSPRGQPNYGYTF

v_call: TRBV7-9
clone_size: .
j_call: TRBJ2-3
cdr3_length: 13
d_call: TRBD2
cdr3_nt: TGTGCCAGCAGCCTCCGGGGGGGCTCTACGCAGTATTTT
cdr3_aa: CASSLRGGSTQYF

v_call: TRBV2
clone_size: .
j_call: TRBJ1-2
cdr3_length: 13
d_call: TRBD1
cdr3_nt: TGTGCCAGCAGTCTCGGACAGGGCTATGGCTACACCTTC
cdr3_aa: CASSLGQGYGYTF

v_call: TRBV7-2
clone_size: .
j_call: TRBJ1-1
cdr3_length: 14
d_call: .
cdr3_nt: TGTGCCAGCAGCTTTGGACTAACGAACACTGAAGCTTTCTTT
cdr3_aa: CASSFGLTNTEAFF

v_call: TRBV12-3/TRBV12-4
clone_size: .
j_call: TRBJ1-5
cdr3_length: 12
d_call: .
cdr3_nt: TGTGCCAGCAGTTCTTCCGATCAGCCCCAGCATTTT
cdr3_aa: CASSSSDQPQHF

v_call: TRBV5-6
clone_size: .
j_call: TRBJ1-2
cdr3_length: 13
d_call: .
cdr3_nt: TGTGCCAGCAGCTTGGGGGCCCAAGGTGGCTACACCTTC
cdr3_aa: CASSLGAQGGYTF

v_call: TRBV4-1
clone_size: once
j_call: TRBJ2-3
cdr3_length: 16
d_call: TRBD2
cdr3_nt: TGCGCCAGCAGCCATCGACTAGCGGGGGCTCATGGTACGCAGTATTTT
cdr3_aa: CASSHRLAGAHGTQYF

v_call: TRBV2
clone_size: once
j_call: TRBJ2-5
cdr3_length: 14
d_call: TRBD1
cdr3_nt: TGTGCCAGCAGTGAACGGGACAGACAAGAGACCCAGTACTTC
cdr3_aa: CASSERDRQETQYF

v_call: TRBV13
clone_size: .
j_call: TRBJ1-3
cdr3_length: 15
d_call: TRBD1
cdr3_nt: TGTGCCAGCAGCTTTGGACAGGGAGAGGGAAACACCATATATTTT
cdr3_aa: CASSFGQGEGNTIYF

v_call: TRBV20-1
clone_size: once
j_call: TRBJ2-3
cdr3_length: 17
d_call: TRBD2
cdr3_nt: TGCAGTGCTAGTGATCCCCGGGGGGTCGAAGGGACAGATACGCAGTATTTT
cdr3_aa: CSASDPRGVEGTDTQYF

v_call: TRBV7-9
clone_size: .
j_call: TRBJ2-4
cdr3_length: 15
d_call: .
cdr3_nt: TGTGCCAGCAGCTTAGTGGGACTAGCCAAAAACATTCAGTACTTC
cdr3_aa: CASSLVGLAKNIQYF

v_call: TRBV6-6
clone_size: once
j_call: TRBJ2-5
cdr3_length: 17
d_call: .
cdr3_nt: TGTGCCAGCAGTCCACGGGACAATTTCCCGAACCAAGAGACCCAGTACTTC
cdr3_aa: CASSPRDNFPNQETQYF

v_call: TRBV5-1
clone_size: few
j_call: TRBJ1-2
cdr3_length: 15
d_call: TRBD1
cdr3_nt: TGCGCCAGCAGCCCGGGGGACAGTCAAAACTATGGCTACACCTTC
cdr3_aa: CASSPGDSQNYGYTF

v_call: TRBV7-8
clone_size: .
j_call: TRBJ1-5
cdr3_length: 15
d_call: .
cdr3_nt: TGTGCCAGCAGCTTAGTTCTCCAGGCTAATCAGCCCCAGCATTTT
cdr3_aa: CASSLVLQANQPQHF

v_call: TRBV7-2
clone_size: .
j_call: TRBJ1-4
cdr3_length: 15
d_call: .
cdr3_nt: TGTGCCAGCAGCCCTGGGGGGGCCGGTAATGAAAAACTGTTTTTT
cdr3_aa: CASSPGGAGNEKLFF

v_call: TRBV20-1
clone_size: .
j_call: TRBJ1-5
cdr3_length: 13
d_call: .
cdr3_nt: TGCAGTGCTAGTCTACAGGCAGGCCAGCCCCAGCATTTT
cdr3_aa: CSASLQAGQPQHF

v_call: TRBV2
clone_size: .
j_call: TRBJ1-6
cdr3_length: 15
d_call: TRBD1
cdr3_nt: TGTGCCAGCAGCCGAACAGGGGTAGGGGGTTCACCCCTCCACTTT
cdr3_aa: CASSRTGVGGSPLHF

v_call: TRBV12-5
clone_size: few
j_call: TRBJ2-1
cdr3_length: 17
d_call: .
cdr3_nt: TGTGCTAGTGGTGCCCCCCCGACGGAGAGCTCCTACAATGAGCAGTTCTTC
cdr3_aa: CASGAPPTESSYNEQFF

v_call: TRBV6-5
clone_size: .
j_call: TRBJ1-2
cdr3_length: 16
d_call: .
cdr3_nt: TGTGCCAGCAGTTACCCCATTGACGGGATAAACTATGGCTACACCTTC
cdr3_aa: CASSYPIDGINYGYTF

v_call: TRBV2
clone_size: once
j_call: TRBJ1-3
cdr3_length: 17
d_call: .
cdr3_nt: TGTGCCAGCAGTGAAAGTGCGCTTTCCGCCCCCGGAAACACCATATATTTT
cdr3_aa: CASSESALSAPGNTIYF

v_call: TRBV9
clone_size: .
j_call: TRBJ1-5
cdr3_length: 17
d_call: .
cdr3_nt: TGTGCCAGCAGCATCCCGGGGGGGTCAGATGGCAATCAGCCCCAGCATTTT
cdr3_aa: CASSIPGGSDGNQPQHF

v_call: TRBV5-1
clone_size: .
j_call: TRBJ1-1
cdr3_length: 17
d_call: .
cdr3_nt: TGCGCCAGCAGCTCGGGCATGGACAGCGGGATGAACACTGAAGCTTTCTTT
cdr3_aa: CASSSGMDSGMNTEAFF

v_call: TRBV6-4
clone_size: .
j_call: TRBJ1-1
cdr3_length: 14
d_call: .
cdr3_nt: TGTGCCAGCAGTGACGAGTACCTGAACACTGAAGCTTTCTTT
cdr3_aa: CASSDEYLNTEAFF

v_call: TRBV20-1
clone_size: .
j_call: TRBJ1-1
cdr3_length: 12
d_call: .
cdr3_nt: TGCAGTGCTAGTGTCAGGGACACTGAAGCTTTCTTT
cdr3_aa: CSASVRDTEAFF

v_call: TRBV2
clone_size: once
j_call: TRBJ2-1
cdr3_length: 15
d_call: TRBD2
cdr3_nt: TGTGCCAGCACGGTCGGGGGGGGTCGGTACAATGAGCAGTTCTTC
cdr3_aa: CASTVGGGRYNEQFF

v_call: TRBV5-1
clone_size: .
j_call: TRBJ1-1
cdr3_length: 15
d_call: .
cdr3_nt: TGCGCCAGCAGCTTGTTGCCACAGGGTACCGCTGAAGCTTTCTTT
cdr3_aa: CASSLLPQGTAEAFF

v_call: TRBV15
clone_size: .
j_call: TRBJ2-5
cdr3_length: 18
d_call: TRBD2
cdr3_nt: TGTGCCACCAGCAGAGCTCTCGTGGGACTAGCGGGGCCAGAGACCCAGTACTTC
cdr3_aa: CATSRALVGLAGPETQYF

v_call: TRBV10-3
clone_size: .
j_call: TRBJ2-1
cdr3_length: 13
d_call: TRBD1
cdr3_nt: TGTGCCATCAGTCCGGGACAGTACAATGAGCAGTTCTTC
cdr3_aa: CAISPGQYNEQFF

v_call: TRBV2
clone_size: .
j_call: TRBJ2-7
cdr3_length: 13
d_call: .
cdr3_nt: TGTGCCAGCAGTGACTTACGGGGATACGAGCAGTACTTC
cdr3_aa: CASSDLRGYEQYF

v_call: TRBV28
clone_size: .
j_call: TRBJ1-4
cdr3_length: 15
d_call: TRBD1
cdr3_nt: TGTGCCAGCAGGGGGACAGGGGTGGCTAATGAAAAACTGTTTTTT
cdr3_aa: CASRGTGVANEKLFF

v_call: TRBV19
clone_size: .
j_call: TRBJ1-2
cdr3_length: 13
d_call: .
cdr3_nt: TGTGCCAGTACCCCTCGAGGAATTTATGGCTACACCTTC
cdr3_aa: CASTPRGIYGYTF

v_call: TRBV5-5
clone_size: once
j_call: TRBJ2-1
cdr3_length: 12
d_call: .
cdr3_nt: TGTGCCAGCAGCTTCCTTGGCTATGAGCAGTTCTTC
cdr3_aa: CASSFLGYEQFF

v_call: TRBV12-5
clone_size: .
j_call: TRBJ1-5
cdr3_length: 17
d_call: .
cdr3_nt: TGTGCTAGTGGTTTGGTACTTGGCAGGGGTGGCAATCAGCCCCAGCATTTT
cdr3_aa: CASGLVLGRGGNQPQHF

v_call: TRBV18
clone_size: .
j_call: TRBJ1-1
cdr3_length: 18
d_call: .
cdr3_nt: TGTGCCAGCTCATCACTCCCTTCCCAGGAGGGAGTTAGGACTGAAGCTTTCTTT
cdr3_aa: CASSSLPSQEGVRTEAFF

v_call: TRBV4-3
clone_size: .
j_call: TRBJ1-3
cdr3_length: 16
d_call: TRBD1
cdr3_nt: TGCGCCAGCAGCCAAGGGACAGGGGCGGCGGGAAACACCATATATTTT
cdr3_aa: CASSQGTGAAGNTIYF

v_call: TRBV12-5
clone_size: .
j_call: TRBJ1-3
cdr3_length: 16
d_call: .
cdr3_nt: TGTGCTAGTGGTTTGGTTCAGACAGTATCTGGAAACACCATATATTTT
cdr3_aa: CASGLVQTVSGNTIYF

v_call: TRBV5-4
clone_size: .
j_call: TRBJ1-1
cdr3_length: 14
d_call: TRBD1
cdr3_nt: TGTGCCAGCAGCCCCGGGACAGGGCTCACTGAAGCTTTCTTT
cdr3_aa: CASSPGTGLTEAFF

v_call: TRBV5-1
clone_size: once
j_call: TRBJ1-1
cdr3_length: 14
d_call: TRBD1
cdr3_nt: TGCGCCAGCAGCGCTGGACAGGGAGCAACTGAAGCTTTCTTT
cdr3_aa: CASSAGQGATEAFF

v_call: TRBV5-1
clone_size: .
j_call: TRBJ2-3
cdr3_length: 16
d_call: TRBD2
cdr3_nt: TGCGCCAGCAGCTTGGATAGCGGGGGTAGCACAGATACGCAGTATTTT
cdr3_aa: CASSLDSGGSTDTQYF

v_call: TRBV4-1
clone_size: once
j_call: TRBJ2-5
cdr3_length: 12
d_call: .
cdr3_nt: TGCGCCAGCTCAACAGTACAAGAGACCCAGTACTTC
cdr3_aa: CASSTVQETQYF

v_call: TRBV5-4
clone_size: .
j_call: TRBJ2-1
cdr3_length: 17
d_call: TRBD1
cdr3_nt: TGTGCCAGCAGCTCAAAAACAACGGGGACAGCTTACAATGAGCAGTTCTTC
cdr3_aa: CASSSKTTGTAYNEQFF